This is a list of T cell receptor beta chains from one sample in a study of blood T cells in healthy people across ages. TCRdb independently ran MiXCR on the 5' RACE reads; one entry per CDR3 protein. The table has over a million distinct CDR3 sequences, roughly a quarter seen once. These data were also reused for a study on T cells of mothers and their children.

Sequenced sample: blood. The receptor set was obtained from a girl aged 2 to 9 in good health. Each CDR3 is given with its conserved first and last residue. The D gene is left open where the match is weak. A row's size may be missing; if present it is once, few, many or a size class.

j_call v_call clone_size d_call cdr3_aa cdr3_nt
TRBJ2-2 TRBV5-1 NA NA CASSLAGPSTGELFF TGCGCCAGCAGCTTGGCGGGGCCGAGCACCGGGGAGCTGTTTTTT
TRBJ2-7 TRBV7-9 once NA CASSRGAEDEQYF TGTGCCAGCAGTCGGGGGGCGGAGGACGAGCAGTACTTC
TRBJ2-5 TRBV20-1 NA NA CSANQGTRETQYF TGCAGTGCTAATCAGGGGACACGCGAGACCCAGTACTTC
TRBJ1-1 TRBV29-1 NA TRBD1 CSVESRDSTEAFF TGCAGCGTTGAATCGAGGGACAGCACTGAAGCTTTCTTT
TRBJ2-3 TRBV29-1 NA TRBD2 CSVGGFMGEGVADTQYF TGCAGCGTTGGGGGTTTTATGGGGGAGGGCGTGGCAGATACGCAGTATTTT
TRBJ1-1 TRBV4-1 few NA CASSQEAHSNTEAFF TGCGCCAGCAGCCAAGAGGCACACTCGAACACTGAAGCTTTCTTT
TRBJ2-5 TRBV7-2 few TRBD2 CASSSYGLAGGMETQYF TGTGCCAGCAGCTCCTACGGACTAGCGGGAGGAATGGAGACCCAGTACTTC
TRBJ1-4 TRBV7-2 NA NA CASRLTGRGNEKLFF TGTGCCAGCAGACTAACCGGGCGGGGGAATGAAAAACTGTTTTTT
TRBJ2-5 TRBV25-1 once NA CASSEFREETQYF TGTGCCAGCAGTGAATTTAGAGAAGAGACCCAGTACTTC
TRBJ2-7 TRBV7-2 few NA CASSPHPSGPSYEQYF TGTGCCAGCAGCCCACACCCCAGCGGGCCCTCCTACGAGCAGTACTTC
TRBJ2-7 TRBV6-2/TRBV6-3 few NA CASSYSADSPYEQYF TGTGCCAGCAGTTACTCGGCGGACAGCCCCTACGAGCAGTACTTC
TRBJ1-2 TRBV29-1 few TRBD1 CSVEEGAGSYTF TGCAGCGTTGAGGAGGGGGCGGGAAGCTACACCTTC
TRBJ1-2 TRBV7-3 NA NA CASSLNGGPADYGYTF TGTGCCAGCAGCTTAAACGGGGGGCCGGCGGACTATGGCTACACCTTC
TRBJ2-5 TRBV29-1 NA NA CSVEVEGEETQYF TGCAGCGTTGAAGTTGAGGGAGAAGAGACCCAGTACTTC
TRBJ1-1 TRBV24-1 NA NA CATSGPTKEAFF TGTGCCACCAGTGGCCCCACAAAAGAAGCTTTCTTT
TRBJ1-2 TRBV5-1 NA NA CASSLSEGFKSDGYTF TGCGCCAGCAGCCTCTCGGAGGGTTTCAAATCCGATGGCTACACCTTC
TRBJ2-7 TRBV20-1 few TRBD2 CSASGRGSGRGGPAYEQYF TGCAGTGCTAGCGGTCGGGGCTCGGGTCGGGGGGGCCCCGCCTACGAGCAGTACTTC
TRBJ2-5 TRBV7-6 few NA CASSLGIVSGWMGETQYF TGTGCCAGCAGCTTAGGGATCGTTTCAGGGTGGATGGGAGAGACCCAGTACTTC
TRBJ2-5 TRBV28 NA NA CASSLQGWEETQYF TGTGCCAGCAGCCTACAAGGGTGGGAAGAGACCCAGTACTTC
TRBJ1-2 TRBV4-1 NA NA CASSHPRSPHYGYTF TGCGCCAGCAGCCACCCAAGGAGCCCCCACTATGGCTACACCTTC
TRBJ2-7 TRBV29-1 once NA CSVLGGPYHEQYF TGCAGCGTTTTGGGGGGGCCGTACCACGAGCAGTACTTC
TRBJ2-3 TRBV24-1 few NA CATSALDDTQYF TGTGCCACCAGTGCTCTCGACGATACGCAGTATTTT
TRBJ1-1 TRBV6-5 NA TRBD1 CASSSPIQGRAEAFF TGTGCCAGCAGTTCCCCAATACAGGGGCGGGCTGAAGCTTTCTTT
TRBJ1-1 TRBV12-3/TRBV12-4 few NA CASSPIGAATGGTEAFF TGTGCCAGCAGTCCCATTGGGGCCGCGACTGGGGGCACTGAAGCTTTCTTT
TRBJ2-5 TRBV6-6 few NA CASGMEDETQYF TGTGCCAGCGGCATGGAGGATGAGACCCAGTACTTC
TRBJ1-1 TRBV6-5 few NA CASSYTPRFGGNTEAFF TGTGCCAGCAGTTACACTCCCAGATTCGGGGGGAACACTGAAGCTTTCTTT
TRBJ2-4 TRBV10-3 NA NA CAHSGGQGHIQYF TGTGCCCACAGCGGGGGACAGGGACACATTCAGTACTTC
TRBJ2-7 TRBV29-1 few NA CSVVLGVGGEQYF TGCAGCGTTGTCCTGGGGGTAGGGGGCGAGCAGTACTTC
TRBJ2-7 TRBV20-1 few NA CSARGRDGGYEQYF TGCAGTGCTAGAGGCCGGGACGGGGGCTACGAGCAGTACTTC